These T cell receptor beta chains were read from a single sample in a study of T cell repertoires in cytomegalovirus infection. TCRdb ran MiXCR on the reads and lists one entry per CDR3 protein. The sample has around 280,000 distinct CDR3 sequences; 9.6% are singletons. Sample: PBMCs. The origin of the receptors is a human donor in good health (CMV status not recorded). Some clones in this sample may be carry-over from other donors' samples. Both conserved end residues are part of each CDR3. D genes are given only for firm matches. Expanded clones get a size class; other rows say once, few or many, or leave the size out.

CDR3 length	D gene	V gene	clone size	J gene	CDR3 protein	CDR3 DNA
15	NA	TRBV4-1	many	TRBJ2-3	CASSQVMAVTDTQYF	TGCGCCAGCAGCCAAGTGATGGCGGTTACAGATACGCAGTATTTT
15	TRBD2	TRBV28	many	TRBJ2-1	CASSLGLAGVYEQFF	TGTGCCAGCAGTCTCGGACTAGCGGGGGTGTATGAGCAGTTCTTC
17	NA	TRBV5-1	many	TRBJ1-4	CASSLSPVVATNEKLFF	TGCGCCAGCAGCTTGTCTCCGGTGGTTGCAACTAATGAAAAACTGTTTTTT
14	NA	TRBV28	many	TRBJ2-7	CASTLRGGAYEQYF	TGTGCCAGCACCCTAAGGGGGGGAGCCTACGAGCAGTACTTC
17	NA	TRBV7-2	many	TRBJ1-2	CASSLDLSVARRYGYTF	TGTGCCAGCAGCTTAGACCTATCTGTAGCGCGCCGCTATGGCTACACCTTC
14	NA	TRBV6-1	many	TRBJ2-1	CASSDRGTYNEQFF	TGTGCCAGCAGTGACAGGGGCACCTACAATGAGCAGTTCTTC
13	NA	TRBV7-8	many	TRBJ1-1	CASSKGANTEAFF	TGTGCCAGCAGTAAGGGAGCGAACACTGAAGCTTTCTTT
13	TRBD1	TRBV2	few	TRBJ1-2	CATEDRANYGYTF	TGTGCCACCGAGGACAGGGCCAACTATGGCTACACCTTC
14	NA	TRBV27	few	TRBJ2-3	CASQGGTSTDTQYF	TGTGCCAGCCAAGGAGGAACTAGCACAGATACGCAGTATTTT
14	NA	TRBV2	many	TRBJ1-5	CASTPGHLNQPQHF	TGTGCCAGCACCCCAGGACACTTGAATCAGCCCCAGCATTTT
14	NA	TRBV7-2	many	TRBJ2-2	CASSLVLETGELFF	TGTGCCAGCAGCTTAGTCCTAGAAACCGGGGAGCTGTTTTTT
13	NA	TRBV7-8	many	TRBJ1-2	CASSKDRNYGYTF	TGTGCCAGCAGCAAGGACAGAAACTATGGCTACACCTTC
14	NA	TRBV6-2/TRBV6-3	many	TRBJ1-1	CASRYRTVNTEAFF	TGTGCCAGCAGATACCGGACGGTGAACACTGAAGCTTTCTTT
14	TRBD1	TRBV15	many	TRBJ1-6	CATSTTRQGSPLHF	TGTGCCACCAGCACTACACGACAGGGATCACCCCTCCACTTT
15	NA	TRBV14	few	TRBJ1-2	CASSQEIGTTGGYTF	TGTGCCAGCAGCCAAGAAATTGGGACGACGGGTGGCTACACCTTC
17	NA	TRBV20-1	few	TRBJ2-2	CSARVPVRGTNTGELFF	TGCAGTGCTAGAGTCCCGGTTCGGGGCACGAACACCGGGGAGCTGTTTTTT
13	NA	TRBV20-1	few	TRBJ1-6	CSAWDGGNSPLHF	TGCAGTGCCTGGGACGGAGGAAATTCACCCCTCCACTTT
14	NA	TRBV20-1	NA	TRBJ1-2	CSARDAGSRLGYTF	TGCAGTGCTAGAGACGCAGGATCCCGTCTTGGCTACACCTTC
15	NA	TRBV28	NA	TRBJ1-1	CASSVVGTSNTEAFF	TGTGCCAGCAGTGTAGTGGGGACCTCAAACACTGAAGCTTTCTTT
16	TRBD1	TRBV19	many	TRBJ1-6	CASSPGTGLGDSPLHF	TGTGCCAGTAGTCCCGGGACAGGCCTTGGTGATTCACCCCTCCACTTT
14	TRBD1	TRBV5-5	NA	TRBJ1-2	CASSSLQGSYGYTF	TGTGCCAGCAGCTCCTTACAGGGGAGCTATGGCTACACCTTC
17	TRBD2	TRBV5-1	many	TRBJ2-1	CASSPLAGGLPDNEQFF	TGCGCCAGCAGCCCGCTAGCGGGGGGCCTCCCGGACAATGAGCAGTTCTTC
14	NA	TRBV12-3/TRBV12-4	many	TRBJ1-5	CASNPGAGNQPQHF	TGTGCCAGCAACCCCGGGGCTGGAAATCAGCCCCAGCATTTT
13	NA	TRBV5-6	many	TRBJ2-1	CASSPGPQGEQFF	TGTGCCAGCAGCCCGGGACCGCAGGGTGAGCAGTTCTTC
15	NA	TRBV20-1	few	TRBJ2-1	CSARDSRHSYNEQFF	TGCAGTGCTAGAGATTCGAGGCACTCCTACAATGAGCAGTTCTTC
19	TRBD1	TRBV28	NA	TRBJ2-6	CASSIRTGPFSSGANVLTF	TGTGCCAGCAGCATTCGGACAGGGCCCTTTTCCTCTGGGGCCAACGTCCTGACTTTC
12	NA	TRBV20-1	NA	TRBJ1-5	CSASPRNQPQHF	TGCAGTGCTAGCCCCCGAAATCAGCCCCAGCATTTT
15	NA	TRBV6-6	many	TRBJ2-1	CASSYQSNSYNEQFF	TGTGCCAGCAGTTACCAGAGTAACTCCTACAATGAGCAGTTCTTC
12	NA	TRBV28	few	TRBJ1-4	CASSEGDEKLFF	TGTGCCAGCAGTGAGGGGGATGAAAAACTGTTTTTT
16	TRBD1	TRBV6-2/TRBV6-3	many	TRBJ1-1	CASKQQGASGRTEAFF	TGTGCCAGCAAACAACAGGGGGCTAGTGGAAGGACTGAAGCTTTCTTT
16	TRBD1	TRBV28	many	TRBJ1-1	CASTILPGQGNTEAFF	TGTGCCAGCACCATCCTGCCGGGACAGGGGAACACTGAAGCTTTCTTT